The clone carrying this TCR beta chain was detected a few times. These data come from a study of T cells after yellow fever vaccination. At the level of the study: The SMART-Seq v4 Ultra Low Input method served to prepare the low-cell-number fractions.

MiXCR, run by TCRdb on the 5' RACE reads, gives a single entry per CDR3 protein. The sample consists of about 320,000 distinct CDR3 sequences, around 11% of them appearing once. This specimen consisted of CD4+ T cells sorted from PBMCs, obtained 45 days after the yellow fever booster vaccination. The origin of this receptor is a young man who received the YFV17D yellow fever vaccine.

The CDR3 sequence is CASSEAGGSDGYTF. In DNA form, the CDR3 reads TGTGCCAGCAGTGAAGCCGGCGGATCGGATGGCTACACCTTC. The chain carries TRBV2 and TRBJ1-2; D not certain. Deletions cut 0 bases from V and 6 bases from J, with 11 bases between. The CDR3 is made up of 14 amino acids. Germline assignment: CDR1 SNHLY and CDR2 FYNNEI.